This TCR beta chain derives from a study of cytomegalovirus exposure and HLA in healthy donors. Primers included in the PCR were 60 Vbeta and 13 Jbeta primers. The assay was immunoSEQ multiplex PCR, and TCRdb's table has in-frame clones only and misses some. The sample records tens of thousands of clones, roughly 80% being singletons. With V trimmed by 0 bases and J by 4 bases, 5 bases remained unmatched. Germline lookup yields CDR1 SGHRS and CDR2 YFSETQ. The CDR3 runs 15 residues. Sequencing was performed on PBMCs. This TCR derives from a male donor in good health and CMV-seropositive. The chain couples TRBV5-1 to TRBJ2-7; TRBD1 agrees at 9 bases. The CDR3 bases are TGCGCCAGCAGCTTGGTGGTGACAGGGGGGTACGAGCAGTACTTC. Protein sequence: CASSLVVTGGYEQYF.